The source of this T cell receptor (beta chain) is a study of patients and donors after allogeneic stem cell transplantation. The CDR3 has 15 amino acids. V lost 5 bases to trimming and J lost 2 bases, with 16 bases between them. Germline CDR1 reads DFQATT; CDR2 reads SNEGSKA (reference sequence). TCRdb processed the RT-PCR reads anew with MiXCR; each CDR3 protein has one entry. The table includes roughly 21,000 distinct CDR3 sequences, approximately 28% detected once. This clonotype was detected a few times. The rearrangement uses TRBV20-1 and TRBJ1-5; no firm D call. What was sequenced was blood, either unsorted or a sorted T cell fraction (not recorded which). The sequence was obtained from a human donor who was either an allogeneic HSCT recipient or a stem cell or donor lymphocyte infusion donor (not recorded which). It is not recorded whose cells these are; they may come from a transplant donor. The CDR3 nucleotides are TGCAGTGCTCCTAGGCGCCTAGACGGCAATCAGCCCCAGCATTTT. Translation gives CSAPRRLDGNQPQHF.